This TCR beta chain was captured by sequencing in a study of blood T cell repertoires in COVID-19. Study details: From T cells, B-cell-depleted T cells, or PBMCs came the material, which was cDNA or gDNA.

Data came from immunoSEQ multiplex PCR; TCRdb stores just in-frame clones and leaves some out. This table holds about 150,000 clones, roughly four fifths found once. Germline trimming cut 3 bases from V and 7 bases from J; bases unmatched to any gene: 9. Germline CDR1 is SGDLS and CDR2 is YYNGEE. The CDR3 runs to 15 residues. Input material: peripheral blood. V gene TRBV9 combines with J gene TRBJ2-2, with 7 bases fitting TRBD1. The source of this sequence is a man older than 75 with acute or convalescent COVID-19. The CDR3 DNA reads TGTGCCAGCAGCGAGACAGGGTTTGATGGCGGGGAGCTGTTTTTT. This translates into CASSETGFDGGELFF.